The 27 T cell receptor beta chains below all came from one sample that was sequenced in a study of human T cells and chemical hapten exposure. TCRdb re-called the RACE reads with MiXCR, one entry per CDR3 protein. This sample carries tens of thousands of distinct CDR3 sequences, about a tenth of them seen once, and the ten largest clones take around 6.8%. Time point: patch test 2, 6 weeks after DPC sensitization. Treatment here: therapeutic diphenylcyclopropenone sensitization with weekly scalp DPC. Sequenced material: whole blood, taken in connection with sensitization to the hapten diphenylcyclopropenone (DPC). These receptors were taken from a woman in her forties or fifties with alopecia areata. Some clones in this sample may be carry-over from other donors' samples.

The CDR3 DNA sequence: TGTGCCAGCAGCTTAAATGCGGGAGGAGTAGATACGCAGTATTTT. Amino acid sequence: CASSLNAGGVDTQYF. V is TRBV11-1 and J is TRBJ2-3; TRBD2 matches at 8 bases. V gave up 2 bases and J gave up 5 bases; unmatched junction bases: 6. Germline CDR1 and CDR2: SGHAT and FQDESV (reference sequence). This CDR3 spans 15 amino acids.

The chain recombines TRBV7-9 with TRBJ2-1, with D tentatively TRBD2 (6 bases). V lost 5 bases, J lost 6 bases, and 20 bases lay in between. The CDR3 loop spans 16 amino acids. Germline CDR1 reads SEHNR; CDR2 reads FQNEAQ (reference sequence). CDR3: CASSPEGGAARNEQFF. In DNA, the CDR3 is TGTGCCAGCAGCCCTGAGGGCGGGGCCGCTCGCAATGAGCAGTTCTTC.

In its sample, this clonotype was seen many times. The chain is built from TRBV29-1 and TRBJ1-1; 9 positions agree with TRBD1. The CDR3 has 11 residues. The V gene end was trimmed by 1 base and the J gene end by 11 bases; junction bases not matched to a gene: 2. The germline V gene has CDR1 SQVTM and CDR2 ANQGSEA. The DNA of the CDR3 is TGCAGCGTTGAAGGGGGACAGGGTGCTTTCTTT. Translated, it gives CSVEGGQGAFF.

The chain combines TRBV7-8 with TRBJ1-2, with D possibly TRBD1 on 6 matching bases. Germline loops: CDR1 SGHVS, CDR2 FQNEAQ. Between the trimmed V and J ends, which lost 5 bases and 4 bases, there was a span of 26 bases. The CDR3 covers 18 residues. The CDR3 here is CASSPRAGRGSEGYGYTF. The DNA of the CDR3 is TGTGCCAGCAGCCCACGGGCAGGCAGGGGAAGTGAAGGCTATGGCTACACCTTC.

The V and J genes are TRBV24-1 and TRBJ2-1; perhaps TRBD2 as D (7 bases). The CDR3 length is 18 residues. Germline V CDR1 and CDR2: KGHDR, SFDVKD. The V end was cut by 5 bases, the J end by 3 bases, with 22 bases between. DNA for the CDR3: TGTGCCACCAGTGGCCGGACCGGGGGGCACAAAATCTACAATGAGCAGTTCTTC. It is translated as CATSGRTGGHKIYNEQFF.

This clonotype was observed many times. V usage is TRBV2 and J usage is TRBJ2-5, with D possibly being TRBD1 (6 bases). Trimming removed 8 bases from V and 3 bases from J, with 16 bases in between. The CDR3 has 14 amino acids. Germline-derived CDR1 and CDR2 are SNHLY and FYNNEI. The CDR3 protein is CASDRTVREETQYF. For the CDR3, the DNA is TGTGCCAGCGACCGGACAGTCAGAGAAGAGACCCAGTACTTC.

This clonotype was counted at least ten times. This chain links TRBV4-2 with TRBJ2-7, with TRBD2 identical over 15 bases. After removal of 0 bases from V and 3 bases from J, the junction contained 6 bases not matched to a gene. In germline, CDR1 is LGHNA, CDR2 YNFKEQ. This CDR3 is 18 amino acids long. CDR3 coding DNA: TGTGCCAGCAGCCAAGATGGGACTAGCGGGAGGTCGCGCTACGAGCAGTACTTC. This translates into CASSQDGTSGRSRYEQYF.

In this sample, this clonotype turned up many times. The rearrangement links TRBV7-3 to TRBJ1-6; 9 nucleotides match TRBD1. CDR3 length: 15 residues. In germline, CDR1 is SGHTA, CDR2 FQGTGA. Trimming cost V 5 bases and J 7 bases; bases outside gene matches: 6. CDR3: CASSAGQGFNSPLHF. CDR3 DNA: TGTGCCAGCAGCGCCGGACAGGGGTTCAATTCACCCCTCCACTTT.

This clonotype is a singleton in its sample. At one of its ends the junction is not consistent with the germline gene, which may arise from a read error. The chain recombines TRBV4-1 with TRBJ2-1; 10 bases match TRBD2. The CDR3 is 16 amino acids. Germline V gene data show CDR1 as MGHRA and CDR2 as YSYEKL. CDR3 loop: CASSQKAGGAFNEPFF. The CDR3 DNA reads as TGCGCCAGCAGCCAGAAAGCGGGGGGGGCCTTCAATGAGCCGTTCTTC.

This clonotype was observed a few times. The rearrangement links TRBV7-8 to TRBJ2-7; weak D call: TRBD1 (6 bases). The V and J ends lost 5 bases and 5 bases respectively, with 16 bases between them. Germline V gene sequence: CDR1 SGHVS, CDR2 FQNEAQ. CDR3 length equals 14 residues. The CDR3 loop is CASSPTDRIHEQYF. The CDR3 bases are TGTGCCAGCAGCCCCACCGACAGGATCCACGAGCAGTACTTC.

This clonotype appeared a few times. The chain carries TRBV6-2 or TRBV6-3 and TRBJ1-2; D gene ambiguous. The CDR3 covers 15 residues. The V gene's germline CDR1 is MNHEY and CDR2 SVGEGT. Between the trimmed V and J ends, which lost 10 bases and 5 bases, there was a span of 23 bases. The CDR3 nucleotides read TGTGCCACCCGGGAATGGCACGAGTCCAGTTATGGCTACACCTTC. Amino acids: CATREWHESSYGYTF.

This clonotype has ten or more counts. The chain employs TRBV20-1 and TRBJ2-1, with 10 positions matching TRBD2. The V gene end was trimmed by 0 bases and the J gene end by 8 bases; junction bases not matched to a gene: 10. CDR3 length: 16 amino acids. CDR1 and CDR2 from the germline V gene are DFQATT and SNEGSKA (reference sequence). The CDR3 loop is CSARDRAGGPFHEQFF. The CDR3 coding sequence is TGCAGTGCTAGAGATCGAGCGGGAGGGCCTTTCCATGAGCAGTTCTTC.

This clonotype was detected a few times. Germline and junction disagree at one end, which may indicate a read error. This rearrangement joins TRBV7-7 to TRBJ2-3; 11 nucleotides line up with TRBD1. The V gene's germline CDR1 is SSHAT and CDR2 FNYEAQ (reference sequence). This CDR3 has 15 residues. The CDR3 spells CASSSGQGDTDTQYF. The DNA for the CDR3 is TGTGCTAGCAGCTCGGGACAGGGGGACACAGATACGCAGTATTTT.

In this sample, this clonotype turned up many times. The J gene is TRBJ1-5, the V gene TRBV2; unclear D gene. Deletions cut 5 bases from V and 0 bases from J, with 20 bases between. Germline V lookup: CDR1 SNHLY, CDR2 FYNNEI. The CDR3 sequence is 18 residues long. The CDR3 loop is CASSSHIVGSISNQPQHF. The CDR3 DNA follows: TGTGCCAGCAGTTCGCACATTGTGGGCTCTATTAGCAATCAGCCCCAGCATTTT.

The chain is built from TRBV2 and TRBJ2-2, with TRBD1 identical over 8 bases. CDR3 size: 14 residues. CDR1 and CDR2 (germline): SNHLY, FYNNEI. The trim removed 7 bases at V and 5 bases at J, leaving 6 bases unmatched. The CDR3 nucleotides are TGTGCCAGCACCGGACAGGGCGCGACCGGGGAGCTGTTTTTT. This translates into CASTGQGATGELFF.

This clonotype was observed a handful of times. The V call is TRBV28, the J call TRBJ2-3; possible D gene TRBD2, 6 bases. Germline V gene sequence: CDR1 MDHEN, CDR2 SYDVKM. The V and J ends lost 4 bases and 6 bases respectively, with 14 bases between them. The CDR3 has 14 residues. CDR3 in DNA: TGTGCCAGCAGTTCTACTGTCGGGGGTGATACGCAGTATTTT. Translated, it gives CASSSTVGGDTQYF. The complete variable domain, with remaining parts taken from reference TRBV28 and TRBJ2-3, reads DVKVTQSSRYLVKRTGEKVFLECVQDMDHENMFWYRQDPGLGLRLIYFSYDVKMKEKGDIPEGYSVSREKKERFSLILESASTNQTSMYLCASSSTVGGDTQYFGPGTRLTVL.

The rearrangement joins TRBV29-1 to TRBJ1-5, with unresolved D. CDR1 and CDR2 (germline): SQVTM, ANQGSEA. V was clipped by 4 bases and J by 3 bases, with 7 bases between them. The CDR3 has 12 amino acids. For the CDR3, the DNA is TGCAGCGTTGGACTGAACAATCAGCCCCAGCATTTT. This translates into CSVGLNNQPQHF.

Many counts were recorded for this clonotype. The chain recombines TRBV18 with TRBJ1-2; perhaps TRBD1 as D (5 bases). This CDR3 is built from 14 residues. V was shortened by 2 bases and J by 8 bases, with 15 bases between the two germline ends. The germline V gene has CDR1 KGHSH and CDR2 LQKENI. The CDR3 region is CASSPSGDFGGYTF. CDR3 nucleotide sequence: TGTGCCAGCTCACCATCTGGGGACTTTGGCGGCTACACCTTC. Full variable domain (remainder filled in from reference TRBV18 and TRBJ1-2): NAGVMQNPRHLVRRRGQEARLRCSPMKGHSHVYWYRQLPEEGLKFMVYLQKENIIDESGMPKERFSAEFPKEGPSILRIQQVVRGDSAAYFCASSPSGDFGGYTFGSGTRLTVV.

This clonotype was detected only a few times. V usage is TRBV7-2 and J usage is TRBJ1-2; unclear D gene. CDR1 and CDR2 (germline): SGHTA, FQGNSA. V lost 2 bases and J 4 bases, leaving 8 bases between the germline ends. The CDR3 runs 13 residues. This CDR3 reads CASSLLYSYGYTF. The CDR3 bases are TGTGCCAGCAGCTTACTGTACAGCTATGGCTACACCTTC.

The CDR3 reads CASSFERITDTQYF. The CDR3 DNA is TGTGCCAGCAGTTTCGAGCGGATTACAGATACGCAGTATTTT. The chain joins TRBV6-2 or TRBV6-3 to TRBJ2-3, with D possibly matching TRBD2 (5 bases). The V and J ends lost 4 bases and 3 bases respectively, with 11 bases between them. From germline, CDR1 is MNHEY and CDR2 SVGEGT. The CDR3 is made up of 14 amino acids.

This clonotype has just a few counts. The chain employs TRBV18 and TRBJ1-1; 9 bases fit TRBD1. The CDR3 extends over 16 amino acids. V shed 2 bases, J shed 0 bases, and the junction held 4 bases outside the gene matches. Germline V gene lookup returns CDR1 KGHSH and CDR2 LQKENI. The CDR3 region has the DNA TGTGCCAGCTCACCAGTGGGGACAGGGTTGAACACTGAAGCTTTCTTT. It encodes CASSPVGTGLNTEAFF.

The chain has TRBV7-9 and TRBJ2-5; D gene uncertain. V lost 11 bases to trimming and J lost 4 bases, with 14 bases between them. The CDR3 contains 12 residues. The germline gives CDR1 SEHNR, CDR2 FQNEAQ (reference sequence). For the CDR3, the DNA is TGTGCCGTCGGGCTAGAGTCAGAGACCCAGTACTTC. Protein sequence: CAVGLESETQYF.

The V gene is TRBV10-2, the J gene TRBJ1-6; weak D call: TRBD1 (5 bases). Germline V gives CDR1 WSHSY, CDR2 SAAADI. The CDR3 runs to 14 residues. The V end lost 4 bases, the J end lost 10 bases, and 14 bases lay between the germline ends. The CDR3 loop is CASSGVGRASPLHF. The CDR3 nucleotides read TGCGCCAGCAGTGGGGTCGGCAGGGCCTCACCCCTCCACTTT.

The chain is built from TRBV29-1 and TRBJ1-5; D not certain. The V end was cut by 8 bases, the J end by 2 bases, with 10 bases between. The germline CDR1 and CDR2 sequences are SQVTM and ANQGSEA. The CDR3 runs 12 residues. CDR3 sequence: CSYGSGNQPQHF. The CDR3 DNA reads TGCAGCTACGGGTCGGGCAATCAGCCCCAGCATTTT.

DNA for the CDR3: TGTGCCAGCAGCCCCACCGGGAGTGCTGGAAACACCATATATTTT. Amino acids: CASSPTGSAGNTIYF. This sequence joins TRBV11-2 and TRBJ1-3; D call uncertain. The germline CDR1 and CDR2 sequences are SGHAT and FQNNGV. This CDR3 spans 15 amino acids. V lost 5 bases, J lost 2 bases, and 13 bases lay in between. The variable domain in full, with the rest retrieved from reference TRBV11-2 and TRBJ1-3, is EAGVAQSPRYKIIEKRQSVAFWCNPISGHATLYWYQQILGQGPKLLIQFQNNGVVDDSQLPKDRFSAERLKGVDSTLKIQPAKLEDSAVYLCASSPTGSAGNTIYFGEGSWLTVV.

This chain connects TRBV3-1 to TRBJ2-5; the D gene is possibly TRBD2 (5 bases). The CDR3 is made up of 12 amino acids. Trimming cost V 2 bases and J 12 bases, with 13 bases left between them. Germline CDR1 and CDR2: LGHDT and YNNKEL (reference sequence). The CDR3 nucleotides read TGTGCCAGCAGCCAAACTAGTGGTCCCAAGTACTTC. It is translated as CASSQTSGPKYF.

This sequence joins TRBV6-5 and TRBJ2-2, with D perhaps assigned TRBD1 or TRBD2 (5 bases each). Germline V lookup: CDR1 MNHEY, CDR2 SVGAGI. This CDR3 is 14 amino acids long. V was trimmed by 6 bases and J by 3 bases, leaving 11 bases between them. The DNA for the CDR3 is TGTGCCAGCAGGGCCTTGGGGGACACCGGGGAGCTGTTTTTT. Translated, it gives CASRALGDTGELFF.